What follows are 29 T cell receptor beta chains derived from one specimen sequenced in a study of blood T cell repertoires in COVID-19. Only in-frame clones appear in the TCRdb table, and some are missing; sequencing was by immunoSEQ multiplex PCR. The data show over 110,000 clones, with about four fifths seen just once and around 14% held by the top ten. The sample comprised peripheral blood. The receptors were sampled from a man older than 75 with acute or convalescent COVID-19.

This clone was detected once. The CDR3 loop reads CAISESQGQETQYF. CDR3 coding DNA: TGTGCCATCAGTGAGTCTCAGGGTCAAGAGACCCAGTACTTC. The genes are TRBV10-3 and TRBJ2-5, with a weak D call TRBD1 (5 bases). Germline assignment: CDR1 ENHRY and CDR2 SYGVKD. This CDR3 region has 14 residues. The V end lost 0 bases, the J end lost 2 bases, and 7 bases lay between the germline ends.

This sequence joins TRBV7-2 and TRBJ2-3; the D is unclear. V was trimmed by 0 bases and J by 2 bases, leaving 6 bases between them. Germline loops: CDR1 SGHTA, CDR2 FQGNSA. CDR3 size: 14 residues. The DNA of the CDR3 is TGTGCCAGCAGCTTAGCAGCGCCCACAGATACGCAGTATTTT. It is translated as CASSLAAPTDTQYF.

This chain links TRBV7-2 with TRBJ2-1; 8 nucleotides agree with TRBD1. This CDR3 comprises 13 residues. After removal of 4 bases from V and 8 bases from J, the junction contained 4 bases not matched to a gene. Germline CDR1 is SGHTA and CDR2 is FQGNSA. The CDR3 nucleotides are TGTGCCAGCAGCTGGTCGACAGGGGATGAGCAGTTCTTC. Translation gives CASSWSTGDEQFF. Full variable domain (remainder filled in from reference TRBV7-2 and TRBJ2-1): GAGVSQSPSNKVTEKGKDVELRCDPISGHTALYWYRQSLGQGLEFLIYFQGNSAPDKSGLPSDRFSAERTGGSVSTLTIQRTQQEDSAVYLCASSWSTGDEQFFGPGTRLTVL.

CDR3 sequence: CASSQAGQGYYGYTF. The CDR3 nucleotides are TGCGCCAGCAGCCAAGCGGGACAGGGGTACTATGGCTACACCTTC. The rearrangement links TRBV4-3 to TRBJ1-2, with TRBD1 matching 10 bases. The CDR3 sequence is 15 residues long. V lost 1 base and J lost 3; bases outside the gene matches: 2. Per the germline V gene, CDR1 is LGHNA and CDR2 is YSLEER.

The chain is built from TRBV5-1 and TRBJ1-5; D is undetermined. The CDR3 is 14 amino acids. Germline loops: CDR1 SGHRS, CDR2 YFSETQ. The V end was cut by 0 bases, the J end by 4 bases, with 8 bases between. This chain's CDR3 is CASSLDGLNQPQHF. The CDR3 region has the DNA TGCGCCAGCAGCTTGGATGGGCTGAATCAGCCCCAGCATTTT.

This chain links TRBV6-6 with TRBJ1-1; 10 bases match TRBD1. The CDR3 sequence is 15 residues long. Germline CDR1 MNHNY, CDR2 SVGAGI (reference sequence). V lost 4 bases to trimming and J lost 5 bases; unmatched junction nucleotides: 7. The CDR3 DNA sequence: TGTGCCAGCAGTTCACGGGACAGGGGAGGAACTGAAGCTTTCTTT. It is translated as CASSSRDRGGTEAFF.

The chain combines TRBV5-4 with TRBJ2-2, with 11 bases fitting TRBD2. The CDR3 spans 14 residues. CDR1 and CDR2 (germline): SGHNT, YYREEE (reference sequence). V lost 2 bases to trimming and J lost 6 bases; unmatched junction nucleotides: 0. The CDR3 spells CASSFSGGAGELFF. The CDR3 region has the DNA TGTGCCAGCAGCTTTAGCGGGGGGGCCGGGGAGCTGTTTTTT.

J is TRBJ1-2 and V is TRBV3-1 (or the pseudogene TRBV3-2); 12 nucleotides line up with TRBD1. The CDR3 loop spans 16 amino acids. V shed 4 bases and J 5 bases; nucleotides not matched to a gene: 8. CDR1 and CDR2 from the germline V gene are LGHDT and YNNKEL (reference sequence). CDR3 residues: CASSLGQGAAGYGYTF. CDR3 sequence (DNA): TGTGCCAGCAGCCTGGGACAGGGGGCGGCAGGGTATGGCTACACCTTC.

This rearrangement joins TRBV6-2 or TRBV6-3 to TRBJ2-7; the match to TRBD1 covers 8 bases. Germline lookup yields CDR1 MNHEY and CDR2 SVGEGT. With V trimmed by 2 bases and J by 2 bases, 2 bases remained unmatched. There are 14 residues in the CDR3. CDR3 bases: TGTGCCAGCAGTTACGGGACAGGACCCTACGAGCAGTACTTC. Translating gives CASSYGTGPYEQYF.

This chain links TRBV7-9 with TRBJ1-1, with D perhaps matching TRBD1 (5 bases). Trimming pared 2 bases from V and 7 bases from J, leaving 20 bases between. CDR1 is SEHNR and CDR2 is FQNEAQ in the germline V gene (reference sequence). This CDR3 region has 16 residues. CDR3 sequence reads: CASSLKGVSGGYEAFF. For the CDR3, the DNA is TGTGCCAGCAGCTTAAAGGGCGTGTCGGGGGGGTATGAAGCTTTCTTT.

Concerning this clone: Other DNA sequences of this sample code for an identical CDR3. The chain uses TRBV5-4 and TRBJ1-1; possible D gene TRBD1, 5 bases. V shed 5 bases and J shed 1 base, with 9 bases lying between them. This CDR3 contains 13 residues. Per germline, CDR1 SGHNT and CDR2 YYREEE (reference sequence). The CDR3 loop is CASSIDRNTEAFF. CDR3 coding DNA: TGTGCCAGCAGTATCGACAGGAACACTGAAGCTTTCTTT.

The rearrangement links TRBV24-1 to TRBJ2-3; 7 bases align to TRBD1. Germline loops: CDR1 KGHDR, CDR2 SFDVKD. This CDR3 spans 13 amino acids. V shed 5 bases and J 5 bases; nucleotides not matched to a gene: 3. The CDR3 DNA is TGTGCCACCAGTGGACAGGGCGGAGATACGCAGTATTTT. It encodes CATSGQGGDTQYF.

This clone came up many times. The chain employs TRBV5-6 and TRBJ2-3; tentatively, D is TRBD1 (5 bases). Germline V gives CDR1 SGHDT, CDR2 YYEEEE. Trimming removed 6 bases from V and 4 bases from J, with 21 bases in between. This CDR3 is 16 amino acids long. Here the CDR3 DNA reads TGTGCCAGCACCTACGCAACAGGAAAGGGGTCAGATACGCAGTATTTT. This sequence encodes CASTYATGKGSDTQYF.

At least ten counts were recorded for this clone. The chain is built from TRBV5-6 and TRBJ1-1; possible D gene TRBD1, 5 bases. V dropped 0 bases and J dropped 4 bases, with 13 bases sitting between them. The CDR3 runs 15 residues. Germline loops: CDR1 SGHDT, CDR2 YYEEEE. CDR3 amino acids: CASSLDAGSRTEAFF. DNA of the CDR3: TGTGCCAGCAGCTTGGATGCAGGGTCTCGCACTGAAGCTTTCTTT. Full variable domain (rest looked up from reference TRBV5-6 and TRBJ1-1): DAGVTQSPTHLIKTRGQQVTLRCSPKSGHDTVSWYQQALGQGPQFIFQYYEEEERQRGNFPDRFSGHQFPNYSSELNVNALLLGDSALYLCASSLDAGSRTEAFFGQGTRLTVV.

V gene TRBV19 combines with J gene TRBJ2-3; 8 nucleotides line up with TRBD2. This CDR3 is built from 19 residues. V lost 3 bases to trimming and J lost 0 bases; unmatched junction nucleotides: 14. The germline V gene encodes CDR1 LNHDA and CDR2 SQIVND (reference sequence). CDR3 in amino acids: CASSMQDAGGNPSTDTQYF. CDR3 nucleotide sequence: TGTGCCAGTAGTATGCAAGACGCGGGGGGAAACCCTAGCACAGATACGCAGTATTTT.

The chain couples TRBV5-6 to TRBJ2-7; D not certain. Trimming took 4 bases from V and 2 from J, leaving 10 bases between them. The CDR3 covers 13 residues. From germline, CDR1 is SGHDT and CDR2 YYEEEE. The CDR3 is CASSPQRPYEQYF. CDR3 DNA sequence: TGTGCCAGCAGCCCACAACGTCCCTACGAGCAGTACTTC.

The chain joins TRBV30 to TRBJ2-7; D unresolved. CDR1 is GTSNPN and CDR2 is SVGIG in the germline V gene (reference sequence). V was pared by 6 bases and J by 4 bases, with 16 bases between. CDR3 length: 13 amino acids. The CDR3 is CACHHFPSYEQYF. CDR3 DNA sequence: TGTGCCTGCCACCACTTCCCGAGTTACGAGCAGTACTTC.

This chain links TRBV23-1 with TRBJ2-7; the match to TRBD1 covers 9 bases. TRBV23-1 is filed as an ORF, its function uncertain. Trimming cost V 4 bases and J 4 bases; bases outside gene matches: 8. This CDR3 has 15 amino acids. The CDR3 nucleotides are TGCGCCAGCAGTCCCACGGGACAGGGTCTTTACGAGCAGTACTTC. Translated, it gives CASSPTGQGLYEQYF.

The chain uses TRBV27 and TRBJ2-5, with TRBD2 as a possible D gene (6 bases). This CDR3 contains 13 residues. Between the trimmed V and J ends, which lost 5 bases and 5 bases, there was a span of 12 bases. CDR1 is MNHEY and CDR2 is SMNVEV in the germline V gene (reference sequence). This CDR3 is CASSLVRGETQYF. CDR3 nucleotides: TGTGCCAGCAGTCTTGTCCGGGGGGAGACCCAGTACTTC.

With regard to this clone: Its ends do not fully match the called genes, so a read error is possible. The chain links TRBV7-9 to TRBJ2-3; 11 nucleotides line up with TRBD2. Germline V CDR1 and CDR2: SEHNR, FQNEAQ (reference sequence). This CDR3 region has 12 residues. This CDR3 reads CASSLDLAGGPF. The CDR3 nucleotides are TGTGCCAGCAGCTTAGACCTAGCGGGGGGCCCGTTT.

V and J are TRBV6-6 and TRBJ2-1; 8 bases align to TRBD2. The V gene's germline CDR1 is MNHNY and CDR2 SVGAGI (reference sequence). The junction had 11 bases not matched to a gene; V was cut back by 6 bases and J by 4 bases. The CDR3 is 16 amino acids. CDR3 nucleotides: TGTGCCAGCAGCTCCAGAGGGCTAGCGGGTTACAATGAGCAGTTCTTC. This gives the protein CASSSRGLAGYNEQFF.

This rearrangement joins TRBV28 to TRBJ2-7, with 11 positions matching TRBD2. The CDR3 is made up of 15 amino acids. In germline, CDR1 is MDHEN, CDR2 SYDVKM. Trimming took 6 bases from V and 3 from J; bases not matched to a gene: 7. CDR3 loop: CASRTLAGAIYEQYF. The CDR3 coding sequence is TGTGCCAGCAGGACACTAGCGGGGGCGATCTACGAGCAGTACTTC.

V and J are TRBV4-3 and TRBJ2-1; D remains unclear. This CDR3 has 11 residues. CDR1 and CDR2 from the germline V gene are LGHNA and YSLEER. Trimming left V 4 bases short and J 7 bases short, with 5 bases between. The CDR3 DNA reads as TGCGCCAGCAGCCGTTTAAATGAGCAGTTCTTC. Translating it yields CASSRLNEQFF.

This chain uses TRBV5-1 with TRBJ2-5; D ambiguous. Trimming took 0 bases from V and 5 from J, leaving 14 bases between them. Germline loops: CDR1 SGHRS, CDR2 YFSETQ. The CDR3 is made up of 15 amino acids. CDR3 in amino acids: CASSLEQWVAETQYF. The CDR3 nucleotides read TGCGCCAGCAGCTTGGAACAGTGGGTTGCGGAGACCCAGTACTTC.

The chain employs TRBV28 and TRBJ2-7; the D is unclear. The CDR3 spans 15 residues. Trimming pared 8 bases from V and 3 bases from J, leaving 20 bases between. The V gene's germline CDR1 is MDHEN and CDR2 SYDVKM. The CDR3 DNA reads TGTGCCAGCTCTCTGGGTTCGGTACAGTACTACGAGCAGTACTTC. Translation gives CASSLGSVQYYEQYF.

The chain has TRBV24-1 and TRBJ2-7; 12 positions agree with TRBD1. The CDR3 has 15 residues. Trimming at V came to 7 bases and at J to 5 bases, leaving 8 bases not matched to a gene. The germline V gene has CDR1 KGHDR and CDR2 SFDVKD. The CDR3 DNA follows: TGTGCCACCAGCACCGGGACAGGGGGCATCAACGAGCAGTACTTC. It is translated as CATSTGTGGINEQYF.

V is TRBV7-9 and J is TRBJ1-1, with TRBD1 identical over 8 bases. J was trimmed by 1 base and V by 1 base; bases with no gene match: 2. The V gene's germline CDR1 is SEHNR and CDR2 FQNEAQ (reference sequence). This CDR3 comprises 15 residues. CDR3 protein: CASSLGTGKNTEAFF. The CDR3 DNA sequence: TGTGCCAGCAGCTTAGGGACAGGGAAGAACACTGAAGCTTTCTTT.

CDR3 sequence: CASSLGQTNSPLHF. CDR3 in DNA: TGTGCCAGCAGCTTGGGACAGACAAATTCACCCCTCCACTTT. The genes are TRBV5-6 and TRBJ1-6, with a possible D match to TRBD1 (5 bases). The CDR3 contains 14 residues. In germline, CDR1 is SGHDT, CDR2 YYEEEE. Between the trimmed V and J ends, which lost 0 bases and 7 bases, there was a span of 8 bases. Using reference TRBV5-6 and TRBJ1-6 for the parts outside the CDR3, the full variable domain is DAGVTQSPTHLIKTRGQQVTLRCSPKSGHDTVSWYQQALGQGPQFIFQYYEEEERQRGNFPDRFSGHQFPNYSSELNVNALLLGDSALYLCASSLGQTNSPLHFGNGTRLTVT.

Here the CDR3 DNA reads TGTGCCAGTAGTATGGAGCGGTACACTGAAGCTTTCTTT. It specifies CASSMERYTEAFF. The chain carries TRBV19 and TRBJ1-1; no reliable D call. Germline V gene data show CDR1 as LNHDA and CDR2 as SQIVND (reference sequence). V lost 3 bases to trimming and J lost 3 bases, with 8 bases between them. This CDR3 spans 13 amino acids.